A single sample is the source of the 21 T cell receptor beta chains below, sequenced in a study of T cell clonotyping in hematopoietic cell transplantation. The sample's time point: recipient sample about 28 days before transplant, after cytoreduction. Data came from immunoSEQ multiplex PCR; TCRdb stores just in-frame clones and leaves some out. The sample includes some 27,000 clones, about four fifths of them seen just once. Here the sequenced sample was peripheral blood mononuclear cells, taken before stem cell transplant. These receptors were collected from a man aged 35 to 55 with acute myeloid leukemia. Some clones in this sample may be carry-over from other donors' samples.

The rearrangement uses TRBV29-1 and TRBJ2-3, with 11 bases aligning to TRBD2. CDR3 length: 17 amino acids. After removal of 6 bases from V and 4 bases from J, the junction contained 15 bases not matched to a gene. Germline V gives CDR1 SQVTM, CDR2 ANQGSEA. The CDR3 reads CSVNGWELAGVADTQYF. The CDR3 DNA reads TGCAGCGTCAATGGTTGGGAACTAGCGGGAGTAGCAGATACGCAGTATTTT.

This clone was observed a handful of times. The chain has TRBV5-1 and TRBJ2-3; TRBD1 matches at 8 bases. The CDR3 runs 17 residues. Germline V lookup: CDR1 SGHRS, CDR2 YFSETQ. Losses at the gene ends were 5 bases for V and 2 bases for J; bases not matched to a gene: 13. CDR3 region: CASRPNQGARVTDTQYF. The DNA of the CDR3 is TGCGCCAGCAGACCCAACCAGGGGGCGCGGGTCACAGATACGCAGTATTTT.

This clone was seen a single time. This chain connects TRBV28 to TRBJ2-5; 10 positions match TRBD2. Trimming cost V 3 bases and J 4 bases; bases outside gene matches: 8. The CDR3 covers 16 residues. Per the germline V gene, CDR1 is MDHEN and CDR2 is SYDVKM. CDR3: CASSFLAGGPVETQYF. Here the CDR3 DNA reads TGTGCCAGCAGTTTTTTAGCGGGGGGCCCTGTAGAGACCCAGTACTTC.

The sample holds a few counts of this clone. The chain couples TRBV4-1 to TRBJ2-5; possibly TRBD1 for D (6 bases). Germline CDR1 is MGHRA and CDR2 is YSYEKL. The V end lost 4 bases, the J end lost 4 bases, and 16 bases lay between the germline ends. This CDR3 has 15 amino acids. CDR3 amino acids: CASSPDQGMLETQYF. CDR3 coding DNA: TGCGCCAGCAGCCCGGACCAGGGGATGTTAGAGACCCAGTACTTC.

The V and J genes are TRBV15 and TRBJ2-7; 7 bases are shared with TRBD1. The CDR3 consists of 15 residues. Germline CDR1 reads LNHNV; CDR2 reads YYDKDF (reference sequence). Trimming removed 3 bases from V and 6 bases from J; junction bases left unmatched: 11. CDR3 amino acids: CATSSRQGGRGEQYF. In DNA, the CDR3 is TGTGCCACCAGCAGCCGACAGGGTGGTAGGGGCGAGCAGTACTTC.

The V call is TRBV9, the J call TRBJ2-6; D is perhaps TRBD1 or TRBD2 (6 bases each). Trimming removed 8 bases from V and 0 bases from J, with 18 bases in between. This CDR3 is built from 17 residues. CDR1 is SGDLS, CDR2 YYNGEE, per germline. CDR3 in DNA: TGTGCCAGGGGGACTTGGACAGATCCCTCTGGGGCCAACGTCCTGACTTTC. Protein product: CARGTWTDPSGANVLTF.

This sequence joins TRBV6-6 and TRBJ2-1, with D uncertain. Germline loops: CDR1 MNHNY, CDR2 SVGAGI (reference sequence). The CDR3 totals 14 residues. The V end was cut by 4 bases, the J end by 7 bases, with 14 bases between. The CDR3 nucleotides are TGTGCCAGCAGTTTAACTGGATATCCGAATGAGCAGTTCTTC. As protein: CASSLTGYPNEQFF.

This chain connects TRBV28 to TRBJ1-2; 8 bases map to TRBD1. The CDR3 spans 17 residues. V lost 6 bases to trimming and J lost 11 bases; unmatched junction nucleotides: 23. Germline CDR1 reads MDHEN; CDR2 reads SYDVKM. CDR3 residues: CASSFPGQVSLPLGYTF. CDR3 sequence (DNA): TGTGCCAGCAGCTTCCCGGGACAGGTATCTCTACCTCTTGGTTACACCTTC.

This clone came up a few times. V and J are TRBV2 and TRBJ1-5, with a weak D call TRBD1 (5 bases). CDR3 size: 11 residues. V was clipped by 1 base and J by 15 bases, with 10 bases between them. The germline V gene encodes CDR1 SNHLY and CDR2 FYNNEI. This CDR3 reads CASSEEGPWHF. The CDR3 DNA reads as TGTGCCAGCAGTGAAGAGGGGCCTTGGCATTTT.

The rearrangement joins TRBV5-8 to TRBJ1-4; a possible D gene is TRBD1 (6 bases). Germline V gene sequence: CDR1 SGHTS, CDR2 YDEGEE. The length of the CDR3 is 14 residues. Trimming cost V 4 bases and J 7 bases, with 14 bases left between them. CDR3 sequence: CASSPYRESEKLFF. As DNA, the CDR3 is TGTGCCAGCAGCCCCTACAGGGAATCTGAAAAACTGTTTTTT. Full variable domain (missing parts from reference TRBV5-8 and TRBJ1-4): EAGVTQSPTHLIKTRGQQATLRCSPISGHTSVYWYQQALGLGLQFLLWYDEGEERNRGNFPPRFSGRQFPNYSSELNVNALELEDSALYLCASSPYRESEKLFFGSGTQLSVL.

The chain has TRBV28 and TRBJ2-7; 8 nucleotides line up with TRBD2. Germline V gene data show CDR1 as MDHEN and CDR2 as SYDVKM. There are 17 residues in the CDR3. The V segment lost 6 bases and the J segment 1 base; nucleotides outside the gene matches: 14. The CDR3 DNA reads as TGTGCCAGCAGAGTAAGGACTAGCCTTACTGTGTCCTACGAGCAGTACTTC. Its translation is CASRVRTSLTVSYEQYF.

The table lists this clone with a few counts. V is TRBV5-1 and J is TRBJ1-2; D remains ambiguous. This CDR3 has 14 amino acids. V gave up 2 bases and J gave up 7 bases, with 15 bases separating them. CDR1 SGHRS and CDR2 YFSETQ come from the germline V gene. The CDR3 bases are TGCGCCAGCAGCTTTCGAGTGGATGGCGTTGGCTACACCTTC. Translated: CASSFRVDGVGYTF.

V gene TRBV6-4 combines with J gene TRBJ1-1; no reliable D call. In germline, CDR1 is MRHNA, CDR2 SNTAGT. CDR3 size: 15 residues. With 4 bases removed from V and 0 bases from J, the gap between germline ends came to 12 bases. Here the CDR3 reads CASSAAMEMNTEAFF. The CDR3 coding sequence is TGTGCCAGCAGTGCGGCAATGGAGATGAACACTGAAGCTTTCTTT.

The sample holds one count of this clone. This chain uses TRBV7-9 with TRBJ2-7; D remains unclear. With 0 bases removed from V and 1 base from J, the gap between germline ends came to 16 bases. The CDR3 spans 17 residues. Germline lookup yields CDR1 SEHNR and CDR2 FQNEAQ (reference sequence). The CDR3 here is CASSLARSSSISYEQYF. CDR3 nucleotide sequence: TGTGCCAGCAGCTTAGCGCGGAGTTCCTCTATTTCCTACGAGCAGTACTTC.

V is TRBV19 and J is TRBJ1-5, with D perhaps matching TRBD1 (5 bases). Germline V gene lookup returns CDR1 LNHDA and CDR2 SQIVND (reference sequence). Between the trimmed V and J ends, which lost 6 bases and 4 bases, there was a span of 16 bases. There are 15 residues in the CDR3. For the CDR3, the DNA is TGTGCCAGTAGCCCCCGCGGGGGGAGGAATCAGCCCCAGCATTTT. Protein sequence: CASSPRGGRNQPQHF. The entire variable domain, with the rest obtained from reference TRBV19 and TRBJ1-5, is as follows: DGGITQSPKYLFRKEGQNVTLSCEQNLNHDAMYWYRQDPGQGLRLIYYSQIVNDFQKGDIAEGYSVSREKKESFPLTVTSAQKNPTAFYLCASSPRGGRNQPQHFGDGTRLSIL.

This rearrangement joins TRBV19 to TRBJ1-5; unclear D gene. V lost 9 bases and J lost 2, with 11 bases in between. Germline CDR1 reads LNHDA; CDR2 reads SQIVND (reference sequence). This CDR3 is built from 13 residues. DNA for the CDR3: TGTGCCAGCGGGCCCTTGGGCAATCAGCCCCAGCATTTT. It yields the protein CASGPLGNQPQHF. The entire variable domain, with the rest obtained from reference TRBV19 and TRBJ1-5, is as follows: DGGITQSPKYLFRKEGQNVTLSCEQNLNHDAMYWYRQDPGQGLRLIYYSQIVNDFQKGDIAEGYSVSREKKESFPLTVTSAQKNPTAFYLCASGPLGNQPQHFGDGTRLSIL.

The J gene is TRBJ2-7, the V gene TRBV7-9, with D maybe TRBD2 (5 bases). This CDR3 contains 13 residues. CDR1 and CDR2 (germline): SEHNR, FQNEAQ (reference sequence). V was clipped by 5 bases and J by 5 bases, with 13 bases between them. This chain's CDR3 is CASSTTISNEQYF. CDR3 sequence (DNA): TGTGCCAGCAGCACGACTATCTCTAACGAGCAGTACTTC.

This chain joins TRBV28 and TRBJ1-2; D is undetermined. Trimming removed 5 bases from V and 3 bases from J, with 19 bases in between. The germline gives CDR1 MDHEN, CDR2 SYDVKM. The CDR3 is 16 amino acids. In DNA, the CDR3 is TGTGCCAGCAGTCTAACCCGGGCGGCGGGCCACTATGGCTACACCTTC. Its protein product is CASSLTRAAGHYGYTF.

This clone came up a few times. The chain recombines TRBV18 with TRBJ1-5, with D uncertain. From germline, CDR1 is KGHSH and CDR2 LQKENI. The CDR3 covers 16 residues. The V end was cut by 3 bases, the J end by 2 bases, with 14 bases between. The chain's CDR3 is CASSPGGNGGNQPQHF. CDR3 coding DNA: TGTGCCAGCTCACCCGGCGGTAACGGGGGCAATCAGCCCCAGCATTTT. Together with reference TRBV18 and TRBJ1-5, the CDR3 gives the full variable domain: NAGVMQNPRHLVRRRGQEARLRCSPMKGHSHVYWYRQLPEEGLKFMVYLQKENIIDESGMPKERFSAEFPKEGPSILRIQQVVRGDSAAYFCASSPGGNGGNQPQHFGDGTRLSIL.

The chain employs TRBV6-5 and TRBJ2-7; 10 bases are shared with TRBD1. The CDR3 runs to 14 residues. Germline values: CDR1 MNHEY, CDR2 SVGAGI. V trimming: 5 bases; J trimming: 2 bases; junction bases outside the gene matches: 3. The CDR3 DNA sequence: TGTGCCAGCAGTGACAGGGGGCTGACCTACGAGCAGTACTTC. Amino acids: CASSDRGLTYEQYF.

The rearrangement links TRBV30 to TRBJ1-2; TRBD1 matches at 7 bases. Germline V gives CDR1 GTSNPN, CDR2 SVGIG (reference sequence). This CDR3 comprises 14 residues. J lost 2 bases, V lost 6 bases, and 9 bases had no gene match. The CDR3 DNA sequence: TGTGCCTGCCCCCGGGGAGGGGGCAACTATGGCTACACCTTC. Protein sequence: CACPRGGGNYGYTF.